These 7 T cell receptor beta chains share one sample of origin, sequenced in a study of blood T cell repertoires in COVID-19. Repertoires were generated with immunoSEQ multiplex PCR, while TCRdb's copy carries only in-frame clones and drops some. The sample holds tens of thousands of clones, approximately 87% seen once. Sequences were obtained from peripheral blood. All receptors come from a human donor in a cohort sampled during active COVID-19.

The V and J genes are TRBV29-1 and TRBJ2-7; TRBD1 aligns across 11 bases. Germline V gene data show CDR1 as SQVTM and CDR2 as ANQGSEA. The CDR3 runs to 13 residues. Trimming at V came to 8 bases and at J to 9 bases, leaving 12 bases not matched to a gene. CDR3 coding DNA: TGCAGCTACTCGCCGGGACAGGGGGAAGTGCAGTACTTC. It yields the protein CSYSPGQGEVQYF.

The chain recombines TRBV19 with TRBJ1-4, with D unresolved. Per germline, CDR1 LNHDA and CDR2 SQIVND (reference sequence). V lost 3 bases, J lost 8 bases, and 13 bases lay in between. The CDR3 runs to 14 residues. In DNA, the CDR3 is TGTGCCAGTAGTATGGGCAGTCGGCCCGAAAAACTGTTTTTT. Its translation: CASSMGSRPEKLFF.

The V gene is TRBV27, the J gene TRBJ2-7, with TRBD2 matching over 11 bases. Trimming cost V 5 bases and J 3 bases; bases outside gene matches: 6. CDR1 and CDR2 from the germline V gene are MNHEY and SMNVEV (reference sequence). This CDR3 has 15 residues. CDR3 nucleotides: TGTGCCAGCAGTCTCCTAGCGGGAGGACTCTACGAGCAGTACTTC. It encodes CASSLLAGGLYEQYF.

The CDR3 protein is CATSSRDRAYEQYF. CDR3 in DNA: TGTGCCACCAGCAGCCGGGACAGGGCCTACGAGCAGTACTTC. The genes are TRBV15 and TRBJ2-7, with TRBD1 identical over 9 bases. V lost 3 bases to trimming and J lost 2 bases; unmatched junction nucleotides: 2. The CDR3 length is 14 residues. The germline V gene has CDR1 LNHNV and CDR2 YYDKDF (reference sequence).

With regard to this clone: The DNA is omitted, as the CDR3 cannot be located on it reliably, and the CDR3 follows TCRdb's listing. The gene calls are TRBV27 and TRBJ1-1; the listed D gene, TRBD1, was not tested against the DNA. CDR1 is MNHEY and CDR2 is SMNVEV in the germline V gene (reference sequence). The CDR3 sequence runs 15 residues, both termini included. The CDR3 spells CASSSSTGSYTEAFF.

V is TRBV6-6 and J is TRBJ2-3, with D unresolved. Germline CDR1 MNHNY, CDR2 SVGAGI (reference sequence). V lost 6 bases and J lost 6, with 10 bases in between. CDR3 length: 12 amino acids. CDR3 residues: CASSPRSDTQYF. In nucleotides, the CDR3 is TGTGCCAGCAGCCCCAGATCCGATACGCAGTATTTT.

This clone has a handful of counts. This chain connects TRBV5-6 to TRBJ2-7; 10 nucleotides line up with TRBD1. Germline V lookup: CDR1 SGHDT, CDR2 YYEEEE. Germline trimming cut 5 bases from V and 6 bases from J; bases unmatched to any gene: 14. The CDR3 spans 16 residues. The CDR3 DNA reads TGTGCCAGCAGGTCCGTAGGAGGGACAGGGGCTAGCGAGCAGTACTTC. It specifies CASRSVGGTGASEQYF.